What follows are 30 T cell receptor beta chains derived from one specimen sequenced in a study of cytomegalovirus exposure and HLA in healthy donors. The protocol was immunoSEQ multiplex PCR, while the TCRdb copy is restricted to in-frame clones and leaves out a portion. This sample carries about 330,000 clones, roughly 90% of them seen once, and the ten largest clones take around 0.84%. Sequences were obtained from PBMCs. The receptors come from a woman aged 18-29 years in good health and CMV-seronegative.

The V gene is TRBV7-2, the J gene TRBJ2-5; D perhaps matches TRBD2 (6 bases). Per germline, CDR1 SGHTA and CDR2 FQGNSA. The CDR3 spans 14 residues. With 1 base removed from V and 5 bases from J, the gap between germline ends came to 11 bases. CDR3 region: CASSLGGDVETQYF. DNA of the CDR3: TGTGCCAGCAGCTTAGGGGGGGATGTGGAGACCCAGTACTTC.

CDR3 residues: CASSVGQGAFDEQYF. The CDR3 DNA sequence: TGTGCCAGCAGCGTAGGGCAGGGGGCGTTCGACGAGCAGTACTTC. The rearrangement uses TRBV9 and TRBJ2-7, with 8 positions matching TRBD1. V shed 0 bases, J shed 5 bases, and the junction held 7 bases outside the gene matches. Looked up from germline, CDR1 is SGDLS and CDR2 is YYNGEE. The length of the CDR3 is 15 residues.

This chain connects TRBV7-3 to TRBJ1-5; D remains unclear. CDR3 length: 13 residues. V was clipped by 0 bases and J by 3 bases, with 3 bases between them. Germline loops: CDR1 SGHTA, CDR2 FQGTGA. CDR3 nucleotide sequence: TGTGCCAGCAGCTTAACCCTCAATCAGCCCCAGCATTTT. Translating it yields CASSLTLNQPQHF.

This rearrangement joins TRBV28 to TRBJ2-3; the D gene is possibly TRBD1 (6 bases). Trimming pared 4 bases from V and 4 bases from J, leaving 12 bases between. CDR3 length: 14 residues. Germline values: CDR1 MDHEN, CDR2 SYDVKM. This CDR3 is CASSYTGTPDTQYF. The CDR3 DNA reads as TGTGCCAGCAGTTATACAGGGACCCCAGATACGCAGTATTTT.

The chain combines TRBV10-3 with TRBJ2-7; 12 bases are a match to TRBD2. With 6 bases clipped from V and 1 base from J, the junction kept 4 bases outside the gene matches. This CDR3 region has 15 residues. The germline gives CDR1 ENHRY, CDR2 SYGVKD. CDR3 DNA: TGTGCCATCAGCCCAGGACTAGCGGGATCCTACGAGCAGTACTTC. As protein: CAISPGLAGSYEQYF.

This clone was observed a few times. This rearrangement joins TRBV2 to TRBJ2-6; 7 positions match TRBD1. This CDR3 spans 19 amino acids. V lost 8 bases, J lost 3 bases, and 19 bases stayed unmatched. Germline assignment: CDR1 SNHLY and CDR2 FYNNEI. The CDR3 region is CASARTTGPGSFGANVLTF. The CDR3, as DNA: TGTGCCAGCGCTCGTACGACAGGGCCCGGTTCTTTTGGGGCCAACGTCCTGACTTTC.

The rearrangement links TRBV30 to TRBJ2-2, with TRBD2 as a possible D gene (5 bases). CDR3 size: 13 residues. The germline gives CDR1 GTSNPN, CDR2 SVGIG (reference sequence). The germline V and J ends were trimmed by 3 bases and 1 base, with 6 bases remaining between them. The CDR3 bases are TGTGCCTGGAGACGGGGGAACACCGGGGAGCTGTTTTTT. It encodes CAWRRGNTGELFF.

This chain links TRBV27 with TRBJ2-6; D is ambiguous. From germline, CDR1 is MNHEY and CDR2 SMNVEV (reference sequence). The CDR3 is 16 residues long. The V and J ends lost 3 bases and 0 bases respectively, with 9 bases between them. This CDR3 is CASSFGVFSGANVLTF. CDR3 coding DNA: TGTGCCAGCAGTTTCGGAGTGTTCTCTGGGGCCAACGTCCTGACTTTC.

CDR3 coding DNA: TGTGCCAGCAGCGGGCTAGCGGTGACAGATACGCAGTATTTT. Its protein is CASSGLAVTDTQYF. The chain carries TRBV4-2 and TRBJ2-3; the match to TRBD2 covers 7 bases. The junction had 5 bases not matched to a gene; V was cut back by 5 bases and J by 3 bases. The CDR3 is 14 residues long. Germline V gene data show CDR1 as LGHNA and CDR2 as YNFKEQ.

The chain carries TRBV5-1 and TRBJ2-7; weak D call: TRBD2 (6 bases). V was clipped by 0 bases and J by 6 bases, with 22 bases between them. Germline V gives CDR1 SGHRS, CDR2 YFSETQ. The CDR3 runs 17 residues. This CDR3 is CASSLAASSDQGSEQYF. The CDR3 nucleotides read TGCGCCAGCAGCTTGGCCGCTTCTAGCGACCAGGGCAGCGAGCAGTACTTC.

The rearrangement joins TRBV27 to TRBJ2-7; TRBD1 aligns across 10 bases. After removal of 5 bases from V and 4 bases from J, the junction contained 5 bases not matched to a gene. In germline, CDR1 is MNHEY, CDR2 SMNVEV (reference sequence). This CDR3 has 14 residues. The CDR3 bases are TGTGCCAGCAGTCCCGGGACAGGGGTTTACGAGCAGTACTTC. Amino acid sequence: CASSPGTGVYEQYF.

The J gene is TRBJ1-1, the V gene TRBV10-3, with D perhaps matching TRBD1 (6 bases). The V end was cut by 6 bases, the J end by 5 bases, with 13 bases between. This CDR3 comprises 13 residues. The V gene's germline CDR1 is ENHRY and CDR2 SYGVKD. The CDR3 reads CAISRQADTEAFF. CDR3 DNA sequence: TGTGCCATCAGCCGACAGGCAGATACTGAAGCTTTCTTT.

The chain employs TRBV6-1 and TRBJ1-2; 8 bases align to TRBD1. The CDR3 is 17 residues long. V lost 4 bases and J lost 6; bases outside the gene matches: 16. Looked up from germline, CDR1 is MNHNS and CDR2 is SASEGT. CDR3 DNA: TGTGCCAGCAGTGGGTCCGGGACAGGTTTATTTGAGGATGGCTACACCTTC. It is translated as CASSGSGTGLFEDGYTF.

V gene TRBV28 combines with J gene TRBJ1-1; 9 nucleotides match TRBD1. This CDR3 comprises 14 residues. The V segment lost 6 bases and the J segment 2 bases; nucleotides outside the gene matches: 4. Per germline, CDR1 MDHEN and CDR2 SYDVKM. CDR3 DNA: TGTGCCAGCAGCCAGGGACAGGGAAACACTGAAGCTTTCTTT. It codes for CASSQGQGNTEAFF.

CDR3 nucleotide sequence: TGTGCCAGCAACCGGGAGAACCACAATGAGCAGTTCTTC. Encoded protein: CASNRENHNEQFF. The genes are TRBV2 and TRBJ2-1; D possibly corresponds to TRBD2 (6 bases). The CDR3 runs 13 residues. In germline, CDR1 is SNHLY, CDR2 FYNNEI. The V and J ends lost 7 bases and 5 bases respectively, with 12 bases between them.

There are a few counts of this clone. The chain recombines TRBV10-3 with TRBJ2-3; a weak D match, TRBD1 (6 bases). The V gene lost 6 bases and the J gene lost 1 base, with 20 bases spanning the gap. This CDR3 comprises 17 residues. CDR1 ENHRY and CDR2 SYGVKD come from the germline V gene. The CDR3 DNA reads as TGTGCCATCAGCACTAGACAGGCCGATTTTGGCACAGATACGCAGTATTTT. Protein sequence: CAISTRQADFGTDTQYF.

The chain couples TRBV28 to TRBJ2-1, with no clear D. Germline V gives CDR1 MDHEN, CDR2 SYDVKM. V lost 6 bases and J lost 0, with 9 bases in between. The CDR3 sequence is 14 residues long. CDR3 nucleotide sequence: TGTGCCAGCAGCCCTTGGAGCTCCTACAATGAGCAGTTCTTC. Translated: CASSPWSSYNEQFF.

The V and J genes are TRBV2 and TRBJ2-2, with D uncertain. V shed 8 bases and J shed 5 bases, with 9 bases lying between them. CDR1 SNHLY and CDR2 FYNNEI come from the germline V gene. CDR3 length equals 12 residues. CDR3 amino acids: CASGAWTGELFF. The CDR3 DNA sequence: TGTGCCAGCGGAGCGTGGACCGGGGAGCTGTTTTTT.

The count of this clone is one. V is TRBV5-1 and J is TRBJ2-1; the match to TRBD2 covers 8 bases. CDR1 and CDR2 (germline): SGHRS, YFSETQ. The V segment lost 4 bases and the J segment 0 bases; nucleotides outside the gene matches: 3. CDR3 length: 15 amino acids. The CDR3 DNA sequence: TGCGCCAGCAGCGTAGCGGGGAGCTCCTACAATGAGCAGTTCTTC. Translation gives CASSVAGSSYNEQFF.

The V and J genes are TRBV11-3 and TRBJ2-1; 13 positions match TRBD2. V gave up 0 bases and J gave up 5 bases; unmatched junction bases: 4. Looked up from germline, CDR1 is SGHNT and CDR2 is YENEEA. CDR3 length: 17 residues. DNA of the CDR3: TGTGCCAGCAGCTTAGATCGGGGACTAGCGGGACACAATGAGCAGTTCTTC. Amino acids: CASSLDRGLAGHNEQFF.

V usage is TRBV5-4 and J usage is TRBJ2-7, with TRBD2 matching 13 bases. The germline CDR1 and CDR2 sequences are SGHNT and YYREEE (reference sequence). Unmatched junction bases numbered 6, after V lost 4 bases and J lost 5 bases. The CDR3 extends over 15 amino acids. The CDR3 coding sequence is TGTGCCAGCAGCCGACGACTAGCGGGAGGTAACGAGCAGTACTTC. It translates to CASSRRLAGGNEQYF. Full variable domain (remainder filled in from reference TRBV5-4 and TRBJ2-7): ETGVTQSPTHLIKTRGQQVTLRCSSQSGHNTVSWYQQALGQGPQFIFQYYREEENGRGNFPPRFSGLQFPNYSSELNVNALELDDSALYLCASSRRLAGGNEQYFGPGTRLTVT.

The chain uses TRBV19 and TRBJ2-1; 8 positions agree with TRBD2. The germline V gene has CDR1 LNHDA and CDR2 SQIVND (reference sequence). J lost 2 bases, V lost 3 bases, and 3 bases had no gene match. There are 15 residues in the CDR3. The CDR3 DNA reads TGTGCCAGTAGTATGACTAGCGTGCCCTACAATGAGCAGTTCTTC. This sequence encodes CASSMTSVPYNEQFF.

This chain joins TRBV7-9 and TRBJ1-1; TRBD1 aligns across 8 bases. CDR1 and CDR2 from the germline V gene are SEHNR and FQNEAQ (reference sequence). With 4 bases clipped from V and 0 bases from J, the junction kept 10 bases outside the gene matches. The CDR3 is 17 amino acids. In DNA, the CDR3 is TGTGCCAGCAGCTCCCAGGGGGCCGGAAACATGAACACTGAAGCTTTCTTT. It translates to CASSSQGAGNMNTEAFF.

This clone has just one count. The V gene is TRBV6-4, the J gene TRBJ1-5, with 8 nucleotides matching TRBD1. V gave up 2 bases and J gave up 0 bases; unmatched junction bases: 12. Germline CDR1 is MRHNA and CDR2 is SNTAGT. The CDR3 totals 19 residues. The CDR3 DNA reads as TGTGCCAGCAGTGACCCCGCCGGGACAGGACCCGATAGCAATCAGCCCCAGCATTTT. Translating gives CASSDPAGTGPDSNQPQHF.

The chain joins TRBV28 to TRBJ2-5; possibly TRBD1 for D (5 bases). The length of the CDR3 is 14 residues. Germline V gene sequence: CDR1 MDHEN, CDR2 SYDVKM. V was trimmed by 7 bases and J by 1 base, leaving 13 bases between them. Written as DNA, the CDR3 is TGTGCCAGCACCTTAGGGGTAACCCAAGAGACCCAGTACTTC. Its translation is CASTLGVTQETQYF.

The DNA for the CDR3 is TGTGCCAGCCGTCCTTCGGGGAGCAATCAGCCCCAGCATTTT. Protein: CASRPSGSNQPQHF. The V call is TRBV27, the J call TRBJ1-5; D not certain. The CDR3 length is 14 residues. Germline values: CDR1 MNHEY, CDR2 SMNVEV (reference sequence). V gave up 8 bases and J gave up 1 base, with 12 bases separating them.

The chain links TRBV29-1 to TRBJ2-2; TRBD1 agrees at 10 bases. The CDR3 loop spans 15 amino acids. J lost 4 bases, V lost 3 bases, and 5 bases had no gene match. CDR1 and CDR2 from the germline V gene are SQVTM and ANQGSEA. The CDR3 spells CSVDVGQGSTGELFF. DNA for the CDR3: TGCAGCGTTGACGTGGGACAGGGGTCCACCGGGGAGCTGTTTTTT.

V and J are TRBV25-1 and TRBJ2-2; TRBD1 aligns across 8 bases. V lost 1 base to trimming and J lost 3 bases; unmatched junction nucleotides: 4. From germline, CDR1 is MGHDK and CDR2 SYGVNS. There are 16 residues in the CDR3. In DNA, the CDR3 is TGTGCCAGCAGTGAATGGGGGACAGGCGACACCGGGGAGCTGTTTTTT. Its translation: CASSEWGTGDTGELFF.

As concerns this clone: Just one base apart from a much larger clone, this may be a read error. The chain joins TRBV13 to TRBJ2-7; D unresolved. The V gene's germline CDR1 is PRHDT and CDR2 FYEKMQ (reference sequence). The CDR3 spans 11 residues. V was shortened by 4 bases and J by 1 base, with 2 bases between the two germline ends. The CDR3 DNA reads TGTGCCAGCAGCTCTTCCTACGAGCAGTACTTC. As protein: CASSSSYEQYF.

The chain is built from TRBV9 and TRBJ2-5; 11 bases fit TRBD2. With 4 bases clipped from V and 0 bases from J, the junction kept 8 bases outside the gene matches. The CDR3 has 17 residues. The V gene's germline CDR1 is SGDLS and CDR2 YYNGEE. CDR3 coding DNA: TGTGCCAGCAGCACCGGGACTAGCGGACAGAACCAAGAGACCCAGTACTTC. Protein product: CASSTGTSGQNQETQYF.